Listed below are T cell receptor beta chains from one sample, sequenced in a study of T-cell memory formation after mild COVID-19. TCRdb reprocessed the 5' RACE reads with MiXCR, giving one entry per CDR3 protein. The repertoire holds roughly 510,000 distinct CDR3 sequences, with around 15% as singletons. Sequencing was performed on PBMCs or a T cell subset sorted from them (not recorded which). Receptors were obtained from an adult woman who had mild COVID-19 (a few samples of this study predate the infection). Cell type and time point are not known. The CDR3 runs from the conserved cysteine through the conserved F or W. A D gene is named only where the DNA matches it firmly. Some rows mark clone size as missing; the rest say once, few, many or name a class of expanded clone.

len,j_gene,abundance,v_gene,d_gene,CDR3aa,CDR3nt
14,TRBJ2-7,few,TRBV5-1,TRBD1,CASSPPRGTAEQYF,TGCGCCAGCAGCCCCCCGAGGGGGACAGCCGAGCAGTACTTC
14,TRBJ1-5,few,TRBV5-1,.,CASSLAGGLQPQHF,TGCGCCAGCAGCTTGGCTGGGGGTTTACAGCCCCAGCATTTT
13,TRBJ1-1,.,TRBV5-1,.,CASSLERDTEAFF,TGCGCCAGCAGCTTGGAGAGGGACACTGAAGCTTTCTTT
14,TRBJ2-3,once,TRBV28,TRBD2,CASSRTSGRDTQYF,TGTGCCAGCAGTCGGACTAGCGGGAGAGATACGCAGTATTTT
19,TRBJ2-5,.,TRBV30,.,CAWSTTHPRDGGRWGTQYF,TGTGCCTGGAGTACTACCCACCCCCGGGACGGAGGGCGATGGGGGACCCAGTACTTC
14,TRBJ2-3,many,TRBV12-3/TRBV12-4,.,CASSLRGSGDTQYF,TGTGCCAGCAGTCTGAGGGGTAGTGGAGATACGCAGTATTTT
14,TRBJ2-3,.,TRBV5-1,.,CASSLAGGGDTQYF,TGCGCCAGCAGCCTGGCGGGTGGGGGAGATACGCAGTATTTT
13,TRBJ2-7,few,TRBV3-1,.,CASSQGGGGGAFF,TGTGCCAGCAGCCAAGGCGGAGGAGGGGGGGCCTTCTTC
13,TRBJ1-3,.,TRBV3-1,.,CASSDSEGHTIYF,TGTGCCAGCAGTGACAGCGAGGGGCACACCATATATTTT
13,TRBJ1-5,.,TRBV30,TRBD1,CAWSEDRGGPQHF,TGTGCCTGGAGTGAGGACAGGGGAGGGCCCCAGCATTTT
15,TRBJ2-2,.,TRBV7-9,.,CASGGGGGRTGELFF,TGTGCCAGCGGCGGAGGGGGCGGACGGACCGGGGAGCTGTTTTTT
16,TRBJ2-7,.,TRBV6-5,TRBD2,CASSHQALAGPYEQYF,TGTGCCAGCAGCCACCAGGCGCTAGCGGGACCCTACGAGCAGTACTTC
14,TRBJ2-7,.,TRBV19,TRBD2,CASSQGLAGSEQYF,TGTGCCAGTAGCCAGGGACTAGCGGGAAGCGAGCAGTACTTC
14,TRBJ1-4,.,TRBV30,.,CAWRDGGANEKLFF,TGTGCCTGGAGAGACGGTGGGGCTAATGAAAAACTGTTTTTT
11,TRBJ1-1,.,TRBV7-2,.,CASSFVLEAFF,TGTGCCAGCAGCTTTGTCCTTGAAGCTTTCTTT
14,TRBJ2-1,many,TRBV20-1,TRBD2,CSARISGVYNEQFF,TGCAGTGCTAGGATTAGCGGGGTCTACAATGAGCAGTTCTTC
14,TRBJ1-1,few,TRBV6-5,.,CASSYSARGPEAFF,TGTGCCAGCAGTTACTCAGCCCGGGGGCCTGAAGCTTTCTTT
14,TRBJ1-2,few,TRBV12-3/TRBV12-4,.,CASSLRALGVGYTF,TGTGCCAGCAGTTTACGGGCCCTAGGGGTTGGCTACACCTTC
13,TRBJ1-2,few,TRBV24-1,.,CATSDLPDYGYTF,TGTGCCACCAGTGATTTGCCGGACTATGGCTACACCTTC
15,TRBJ2-3,.,TRBV28,TRBD1,CASNLGQGVTDTQYF,TGTGCCAGCAACCTGGGACAGGGGGTCACAGATACGCAGTATTTT
12,TRBJ2-7,few,TRBV28,.,CASRSSVWEQYF,TGTGCCAGCAGATCGTCGGTCTGGGAGCAGTACTTC
17,TRBJ2-1,few,TRBV7-3,.,CASSSQGRAALGNEQFF,TGTGCCAGCAGCTCCCAGGGGAGAGCGGCGCTTGGCAATGAGCAGTTCTTC
13,TRBJ2-7,.,TRBV27,.,CASSFRDFHEQYF,TGTGCCAGCAGTTTCCGGGACTTTCACGAGCAGTACTTC
15,TRBJ1-4,.,TRBV7-2,TRBD1,CASSGSGTGGEKLFF,TGTGCCAGCAGCGGATCCGGGACAGGGGGCGAAAAACTGTTTTTT
14,TRBJ2-7,few,TRBV7-9,TRBD1,CASSKTGATYEQYF,TGTGCCAGCAGCAAGACAGGGGCGACCTACGAGCAGTACTTC
15,TRBJ2-1,.,TRBV12-2,.,CALPKSASTHNEQFF,TGTGCACTCCCGAAAAGCGCTAGTACCCACAATGAGCAGTTCTTC
15,TRBJ2-1,few,TRBV20-1,.,CSARDIGSSGNEQFF,TGCAGTGCTAGAGACATCGGGAGTTCGGGCAATGAGCAGTTCTTC
13,TRBJ2-7,.,TRBV6-1,.,CASTGLGGYEQYF,TGTGCCAGCACCGGACTGGGGGGCTACGAGCAGTACTTC
14,TRBJ2-7,.,TRBV12-3/TRBV12-4,.,CASSLKQVPYEQYF,TGTGCCAGCAGTTTAAAACAGGTTCCCTACGAGCAGTACTTC
12,TRBJ2-1,few,TRBV30,.,CAWETRLGRPHF,TGTGCCTGGGAAACCAGGTTGGGGAGACCCCACTTC
14,TRBJ1-2,.,TRBV12-3/TRBV12-4,.,CASSFVGLNYGYTF,TGTGCCAGCAGTTTTGTCGGTCTAAACTATGGCTACACCTTC
16,TRBJ1-1,.,TRBV7-6,TRBD1,CASSPTPDRRNTEAFF,TGTGCCAGCAGCCCAACCCCGGACAGGAGGAACACTGAAGCTTTCTTT
14,TRBJ1-4,few,TRBV2,TRBD1,CASTKGQSNEKLFF,TGTGCCAGCACTAAGGGACAGTCTAATGAAAAACTGTTTTTT
15,TRBJ2-1,few,TRBV7-6,TRBD2,CASSPWTSGGSEQFF,TGTGCCAGCAGCCCATGGACTAGCGGGGGAAGTGAGCAGTTCTTC
14,TRBJ2-7,few,TRBV5-5,.,CASSPAGYHYEQYF,TGTGCCAGCAGCCCAGCAGGTTATCACTACGAGCAGTACTTC
15,TRBJ1-3,many,TRBV7-9,.,CASSSSVLSGNTIYF,TGTGCCAGCAGCTCCTCAGTACTCTCTGGAAACACCATATATTTT